The T cell receptor (beta chain) described here comes from a study of blood T cell repertoires in COVID-19. Generated by immunoSEQ multiplex PCR, the TCRdb table keeps only in-frame clones and is missing some. The sample lists 71,000 or so clones, 90% occurring once. The TCR sequence derives from a woman in her late teens or twenties with acute or convalescent COVID-19. The sample was peripheral blood.

CDR3 DNA sequence: TGTGCCAGTAGTATAAAACAGGGGGCGCACTCTGAAGCTTTCTTT. This codes for CASSIKQGAHSEAFF. The chain is built from TRBV19 and TRBJ1-1; TRBD1 matches 9 bases. Germline trimming cut 2 bases from V and 6 bases from J; bases unmatched to any gene: 7. The germline V gene has CDR1 LNHDA and CDR2 SQIVND (reference sequence). The CDR3 sequence is 15 residues long.